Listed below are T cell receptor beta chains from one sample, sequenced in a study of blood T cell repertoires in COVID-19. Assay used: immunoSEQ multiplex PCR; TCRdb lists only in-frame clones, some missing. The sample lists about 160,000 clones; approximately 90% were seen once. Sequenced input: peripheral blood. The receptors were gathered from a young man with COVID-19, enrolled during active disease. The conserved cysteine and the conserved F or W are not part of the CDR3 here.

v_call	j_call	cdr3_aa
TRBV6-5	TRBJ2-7	ASSLSGTVSYEQY
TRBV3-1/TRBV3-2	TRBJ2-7	ASSHSTYRDYEQY
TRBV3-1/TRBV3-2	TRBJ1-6	ASTDRENSPLH
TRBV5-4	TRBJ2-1	ASSWGLAGPSSYNEQF
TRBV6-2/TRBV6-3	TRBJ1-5	ASSPRGTGAQPQH
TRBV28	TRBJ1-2	ASSPGQGSYGYT
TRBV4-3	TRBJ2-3	ASSQDSTGSSYTDTQY
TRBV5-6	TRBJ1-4	ASSVLKAGTENEKLF
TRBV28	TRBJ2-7	ASSPQGQGASYEQY
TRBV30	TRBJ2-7	AWSVWGQGNPYEQY
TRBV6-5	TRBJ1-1	ASSYLPVSTEAF
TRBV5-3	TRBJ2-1	ARSLIYGGSYEQF
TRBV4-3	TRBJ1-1	ASSHRFRTGTNTEAF
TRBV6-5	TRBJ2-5	ASRLAVQETQY
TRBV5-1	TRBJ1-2	ASSFQVSYGYT
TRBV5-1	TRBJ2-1	ASRGLPGGNEQF